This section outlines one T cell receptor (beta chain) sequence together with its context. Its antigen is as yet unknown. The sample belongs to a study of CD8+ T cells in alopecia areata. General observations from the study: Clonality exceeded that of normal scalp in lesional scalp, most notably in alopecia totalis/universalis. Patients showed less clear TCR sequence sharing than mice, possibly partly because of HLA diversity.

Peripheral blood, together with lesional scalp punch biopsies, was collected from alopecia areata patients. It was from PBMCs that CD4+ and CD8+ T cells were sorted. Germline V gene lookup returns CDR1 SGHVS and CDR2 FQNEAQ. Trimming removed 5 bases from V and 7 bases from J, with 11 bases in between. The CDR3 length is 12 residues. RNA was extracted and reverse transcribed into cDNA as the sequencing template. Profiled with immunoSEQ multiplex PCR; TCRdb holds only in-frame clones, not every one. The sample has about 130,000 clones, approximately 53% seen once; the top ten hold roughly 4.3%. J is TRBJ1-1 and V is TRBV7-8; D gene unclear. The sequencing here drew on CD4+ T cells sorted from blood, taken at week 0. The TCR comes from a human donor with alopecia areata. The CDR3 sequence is CASSRRRNEAFF. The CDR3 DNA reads TGTGCCAGCAGCCGCCGACGGAATGAAGCTTTCTTT.